This T cell receptor (beta chain) was sequenced during a study of OX40 agonist ivuxolimab in advanced cancers. Profiled with immunoSEQ multiplex PCR; TCRdb holds only in-frame clones, not every one. The sample includes over 150,000 clones, under 95% of them seen just once. Germline CDR1 reads MGHRA; CDR2 reads YSYEKL. V lost 0 bases, J lost 9 bases, and 11 bases stayed unmatched. The CDR3 length is 17 residues. Sequences were derived from CD4+ or CD8+ T cells sorted from blood, sampled in a trial of the OX40 agonist ivuxolimab. This clonotype was obtained from an adult with an advanced solid tumor such as melanoma, head and neck, liver or kidney cancer. The chain links TRBV4-1 to TRBJ2-2, with 9 nucleotides matching TRBD2. CDR3 loop: CASSQDSGGTHRRELFF. The CDR3 DNA reads as TGCGCCAGCAGCCAAGATAGCGGGGGAACCCACCGGAGGGAGCTGTTTTTT.